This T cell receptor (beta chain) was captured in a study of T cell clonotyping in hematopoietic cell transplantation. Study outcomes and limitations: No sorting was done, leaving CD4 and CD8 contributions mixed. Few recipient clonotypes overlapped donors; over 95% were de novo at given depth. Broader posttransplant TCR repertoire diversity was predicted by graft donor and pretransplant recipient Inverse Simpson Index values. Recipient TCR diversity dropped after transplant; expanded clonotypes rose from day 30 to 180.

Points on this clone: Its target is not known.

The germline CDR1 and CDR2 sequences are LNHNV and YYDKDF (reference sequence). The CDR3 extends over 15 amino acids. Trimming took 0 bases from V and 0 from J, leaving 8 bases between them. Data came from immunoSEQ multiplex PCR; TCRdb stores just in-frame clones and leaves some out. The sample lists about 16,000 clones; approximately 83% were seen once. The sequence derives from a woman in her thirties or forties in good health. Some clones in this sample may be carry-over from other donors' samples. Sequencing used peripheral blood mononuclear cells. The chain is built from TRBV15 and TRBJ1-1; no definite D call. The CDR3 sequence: CATSRDEAVNTEAFF. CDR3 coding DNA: TGTGCCACCAGCAGAGATGAGGCAGTGAACACTGAAGCTTTCTTT.